The present TCR beta chain was sequenced within a study of OX40 agonist ivuxolimab in advanced cancers. The wider study: Males comprised around four fifths of the group, whose mean age was roughly 64 years (range roughly 20 to 90). The study's findings and limits: CD8+ T cells were the subset that, on average, had more expanded clones than CD4+.

In regard to this clone: Its antigen is not known.

Only in-frame clones appear in the TCRdb table, and some are missing; sequencing was by immunoSEQ multiplex PCR. This sample has about 43,000 clones, with approximately 84% found just once. The CDR3 sequence is 12 residues long. The ends were cut back, 1 base at V and 10 bases at J, with 11 bases in the middle. Germline CDR1 reads SGHNT; CDR2 reads YYREEE (reference sequence). The sequencing used CD4+ or CD8+ T cells sorted from blood, collected in a trial of the OX40 agonist ivuxolimab. This sequence was found in an adult with an advanced solid tumor such as melanoma, head and neck, liver or kidney cancer. The rearrangement links TRBV5-4 to TRBJ1-2; D is uncertain. CDR3: CASSLWAGDYTF. Written as DNA, the CDR3 is TGTGCCAGCAGCTTGTGGGCAGGAGACTACACCTTC.